A single T cell receptor beta chain is shown here with its context. This clonotype was counted a few times. Its target antigen remains unknown. It has no much larger one-base neighbor in the sample; base qualities were not kept. Read against the paper, the sample's time point label means: more than 35 days after influenza vaccine administration. These data originate in a study of response to subunit inactivated influenza vaccine (dated by TCRdb to the late 2010s). About the full investigation: Deep quantitative T cell receptor repertoire profiling was used in the study to track responses to a trivalent subunit inactivated influenza vaccine. The paper's findings and limits, for the study overall: The authors proposed that each seasonal influenza vaccination may bring in only a limited number of new T cells.

Library preparation was by RT-PCR. This sample was sequenced with an Illumina HiSeq 2500. The public reads were quality trimmed at Q25 with fastp and then assembled into clones with MiXCR by TCRdb, keeping productive beta chains. When rows share a CDR3 protein, they turn into one entry using the most common DNA and genes. This sample is represented by 430,000 or so distinct CDR3 sequences; 9.5% to 13% of them were singletons. The top ten clones comprise approximately 12% of the sample. CDR1 and CDR2, per the germline V gene, are SGHTA and FQGNSA. Ends trimmed: V by 8 bases, J by 3 bases; bases unmatched to a gene: 11. Measured from the cysteine to the phenylalanine, the CDR3 is 16 residues long. Only the CDR3 portion is preserved as DNA: 48 bases, with reading frame beginning at the first base.

The sample here was PBMCs from blood, taken roughly 48 days after vaccination. This receptor chain uses TRBV7-2 and TRBJ2-3; TRBD2 fits 10 bases in the junction. This receptor was identified in a man aged 45 to 65 who received an inactivated influenza vaccine. Donor details come from another sample of the same person, matched by shared clones. The DNA sequence follows: TGTGCCAGCCGCGAACGGTTAGCGGGAGGTACAGATACGCAGTATTTT. It is translated as CASRERLAGGTDTQYF.